Each of the 12 T cell receptor beta chains below was sequenced from the same sample in a study of CD8 T cells in ankylosing spondylitis. TCRdb passed the 5' RACE reads through MiXCR, listing each CDR3 protein once. This sample has about 240,000 distinct CDR3 sequences; approximately 12% occur once, and the top ten carry less than 8%. The specimen was blood, either unsorted or a sorted T cell fraction (not recorded which). Receptor source: a male donor with ankylosing spondylitis or in good health (not recorded which).

Many counts were recorded for this clonotype. V is TRBV5-1 and J is TRBJ2-5; TRBD1 aligns across 12 bases. The junction had 9 bases not matched to a gene; V was cut back by 4 bases and J by 5 bases. Germline V lookup: CDR1 SGHRS, CDR2 YFSETQ. The CDR3 contains 16 residues. This CDR3 is CASSAKGQGAMETQYF. CDR3 coding DNA: TGCGCCAGCAGCGCCAAGGGACAGGGGGCAATGGAGACCCAGTACTTC.

This clonotype was seen ten or more times. This chain joins TRBV5-1 and TRBJ1-1; 9 nucleotides align to TRBD1. This CDR3 comprises 16 residues. Germline values: CDR1 SGHRS, CDR2 YFSETQ. V trimming: 4 bases; J trimming: 9 bases; junction bases outside the gene matches: 16. CDR3 sequence (DNA): TGCGCCAGCAGCGATGGGGACAGGGCCTCCCTCCACAAAGCTTTCTTT. Translation gives CASSDGDRASLHKAFF.

This rearrangement joins TRBV9 to TRBJ2-3; 9 bases are a match to TRBD1. In germline, CDR1 is SGDLS, CDR2 YYNGEE. After removal of 4 bases from V and 0 bases from J, the junction contained 3 bases not matched to a gene. CDR3 size: 15 residues. The CDR3 sequence is CASSKQGASTDTQYF. The CDR3 DNA reads TGTGCCAGCAGCAAACAGGGGGCGAGCACAGATACGCAGTATTTT.

In its sample, this clonotype was seen many times. This chain joins TRBV27 and TRBJ2-5; D is undetermined. The V end lost 5 bases, the J end lost 5 bases, and 18 bases lay between the germline ends. Germline values: CDR1 MNHEY, CDR2 SMNVEV (reference sequence). The CDR3 runs to 15 residues. DNA of the CDR3: TGTGCCAGCAGTCCGATTAGACTGGCCCCCGAGACCCAGTACTTC. Translation gives CASSPIRLAPETQYF.

Only a few counts were recorded for this clonotype. The V call is TRBV5-6, the J call TRBJ2-3; TRBD2 matches 7 bases. The germline V gene encodes CDR1 SGHDT and CDR2 YYEEEE. The CDR3 is 18 residues long. V gave up 5 bases and J gave up 8 bases; unmatched junction bases: 23. CDR3 residues: CASSQLDRGVTKGGTQYF. As DNA, the CDR3 is TGTGCCAGCAGTCAGCTTGATCGGGGGGTGACTAAGGGTGGTACGCAGTATTTT.

At least ten counts were recorded for this clonotype. The rearrangement uses TRBV6-1 and TRBJ2-7, with 10 nucleotides matching TRBD1. Germline loops: CDR1 MNHNS, CDR2 SASEGT. The CDR3 has 15 amino acids. The ends lost 6 bases at V and 5 bases at J; junction bases unmatched: 10. CDR3 bases: TGTGCCAGCAGCCCAATCCGGGACAGGGGAGACGAGCAGTACTTC. This translates into CASSPIRDRGDEQYF.

This clonotype appeared many times. The chain joins TRBV10-3 to TRBJ1-1; perhaps TRBD1 as D (6 bases). The ends were cut back, 5 bases at V and 5 bases at J, with 21 bases in the middle. Germline V CDR1 and CDR2: ENHRY, SYGVKD. The CDR3 is 16 amino acids. The CDR3 region has the DNA TGTGCCATCAGTTTACACGGAAACAGGGATAAAACTGAAGCTTTCTTT. Encoded protein: CAISLHGNRDKTEAFF.

This clonotype was detected ten times or more. The chain links TRBV5-5 to TRBJ2-2, with 8 bases identical to TRBD1. V shed 4 bases, J shed 5 bases, and the junction held 10 bases outside the gene matches. CDR1 is SGHKS, CDR2 YYEKEE, per germline (reference sequence). The CDR3 runs 16 residues. CDR3 residues: CASSRDRGKSTGELFF. Written as DNA, the CDR3 is TGTGCCAGCAGCAGAGACAGGGGAAAGAGTACCGGGGAGCTGTTTTTT.

This clonotype was recorded a few times. V gene TRBV29-1 combines with J gene TRBJ2-1, with 13 bases aligning to TRBD2. Germline CDR1 is SQVTM and CDR2 is ANQGSEA. The CDR3 runs to 14 residues. Trimming took 4 bases from V and 6 from J; bases not matched to a gene: 3. In nucleotides, the CDR3 is TGCAGCGTTGGGACTAGCGGGAGCCGCAATGAGCAGTTCTTC. It is translated as CSVGTSGSRNEQFF.

The rearrangement joins TRBV5-1 to TRBJ2-1; TRBD2 aligns across 15 bases. Germline V gives CDR1 SGHRS, CDR2 YFSETQ. Losses at the gene ends were 4 bases for V and 4 bases for J; bases not matched to a gene: 6. CDR3 length: 17 amino acids. The DNA of the CDR3 is TGCGCCAGCAGCGATCGGACTAGCGGGAGGGTTTACAATGAGCAGTTCTTC. Translation gives CASSDRTSGRVYNEQFF.

This clonotype came up a few times. This chain joins TRBV7-2 and TRBJ2-1; 14 bases line up with TRBD2. Germline V lookup: CDR1 SGHTA, CDR2 FQGNSA. This CDR3 is 15 amino acids long. V lost 4 bases, J lost 9 bases, and 5 bases stayed unmatched. The CDR3 loop reads CASSSRLAGGGEQFF. In nucleotides, the CDR3 is TGTGCCAGCAGCTCGAGACTAGCGGGAGGGGGTGAGCAGTTCTTC. The full variable domain, with the rest looked up from reference TRBV7-2 and TRBJ2-1, is GAGVSQSPSNKVTEKGKDVELRCDPISGHTALYWYRQSLGQGLEFLIYFQGNSAPDKSGLPSDRFSAERTGGSVSTLTIQRTQQEDSAVYLCASSSRLAGGGEQFFGPGTRLTVL.

This clonotype has at least ten counts. The rearrangement links TRBV15 to TRBJ2-3, with 10 positions matching TRBD2. The CDR3 consists of 14 residues. Trimming cost V 7 bases and J 4 bases; bases outside gene matches: 5. Germline lookup yields CDR1 LNHNV and CDR2 YYDKDF (reference sequence). In DNA form, the CDR3 reads TGTGCCACCACTTTAAGCGGGGGGGCAGATACGCAGTATTTT. It is translated as CATTLSGGADTQYF.